The clone carrying this T cell receptor beta chain occurred many times. What it binds is unknown. Germline lookup yields CDR1 SGHDT and CDR2 YYEEEE. The CDR3 consists of 12 residues. Trimming left V 1 base short and J 2 bases short, with 2 bases between. Clones were read by immunoSEQ multiplex PCR, and TCRdb kept only the in-frame ones, dropping some. The sample includes some 50,000 clones, approximately 76% of them seen just once. The data derive from a study of radiotherapy plus CTLA-4 blockade in lung cancer. Study conclusions and caveats: Blood TCR clones of tumor origin expanded after radiotherapy plus ipilimumab.

The sample consisted of peripheral blood, taken from a patient treated with radiotherapy plus ipilimumab. This sequence was found in a human donor with non-small cell lung cancer who had stable disease on radiotherapy plus ipilimumab. This sequence joins TRBV5-6 and TRBJ2-3; D gene uncertain. CDR3 sequence (DNA): TGTGCCAGCAGCTTGAACACAGATACGCAGTATTTT. Protein sequence: CASSLNTDTQYF. The complete variable domain, with remaining parts taken from reference TRBV5-6 and TRBJ2-3, reads DAGVTQSPTHLIKTRGQQVTLRCSPKSGHDTVSWYQQALGQGPQFIFQYYEEEERQRGNFPDRFSGHQFPNYSSELNVNALLLGDSALYLCASSLNTDTQYFGPGTRLTVL.